This TCR beta chain comes out of a study of blood T cell repertoires in COVID-19. Germline trimming cut 1 base from V and 4 bases from J; bases unmatched to any gene: 1. CDR1 SGHVS and CDR2 FNYEAQ come from the germline V gene. CDR3 size: 14 residues. Here immunoSEQ multiplex PCR was the method, and the copy in TCRdb shows in-frame clones only, minus some. The data show around 200,000 clones, 70% to 80% seen once. This clonotype originated in a woman aged 40 to 50 with COVID-19, enrolled during active disease. The gene calls are TRBV7-6 and TRBJ1-2; 9 bases map to TRBD1. Sequencing was carried out using peripheral blood. The CDR3 is CASSLDRGLYGYTF. The CDR3 DNA sequence: TGTGCCAGCAGCTTAGACAGGGGGCTCTATGGCTACACCTTC.